One TCR beta chain is described in this entry. This sample is drawn from a study of blood T cell repertoires in COVID-19. Overall study: COVID-19 samples from acute and convalescent phases originated in the United States, Italy and Spain. PBMCs, B-cell-depleted T cells, or T cells were the source of the cDNA or gDNA that made up the material.

The J segment lost 7 bases and the V segment lost 4 bases, leaving 7 bases of the junction unmatched. This CDR3 is 14 amino acids long. Germline V gives CDR1 MGHRA, CDR2 YSYEKL. Original methodology: The authors estimated nucleated cell counts from reference gene primer amplification. The method was immunoSEQ multiplex PCR; TCRdb's version includes in-frame clones alone and lacks a portion of them. Clone size and the V and J calls come from that table; the DNA yielded D and trimming. The sample includes about 180,000 clones, about 89% of them seen just once. The specimen was peripheral blood. This chain joins TRBV4-1 and TRBJ2-1; 7 nucleotides line up with TRBD1. This sequence originates from a young man who had recovered from COVID-19. CDR3 DNA sequence: TGCGCCAGCAGCCCCCCGACAGGGAATAATGAGCAGTTCTTC. Translated: CASSPPTGNNEQFF.